This T cell receptor beta chain was identified during a study of T cells in Graves' hyperthyroidism and ophthalmopathy. In the study overall: At the time of initial diagnosis and before any treatment, peripheral blood was collected.

This CDR3 contains 13 residues. The V gene lost 3 bases and the J gene lost 9 bases, with 11 bases spanning the gap. From germline, CDR1 is SEHNR and CDR2 FQNEAQ (reference sequence). General study results and limits: Blood also held most thyroid clonotypes expanded beyond 0.001.

This clonotype was recorded at least ten times. The antigen is undetermined. Exclusion of a patient resulted from uncontrolled infection, other autoimmune disease, pregnancy or lactation. Based on clinical symptoms, serum thyroxine and TRAb, thyroid ultrasound and orbital computed tomography, diagnoses were reached. Amplification yielded TCR beta CDR3 regions, with RNA transcripts as the source. With the HTBI primer set, the TCR CDR3 went through a first round of RT-PCR. Via MiXCR, TCRdb re-called the multiplex PCR reads, giving one row per CDR3 protein. The repertoire consists of about 640,000 distinct CDR3 sequences, with roughly 20% occurring once and the leading ten covering around a third.

The chain combines TRBV7-9 with TRBJ2-2; D not resolved. Sequencing input: blood. The origin of this receptor is a young man with Graves' ophthalmopathy. Written as DNA, the CDR3 is TGTGCCAGCAGCTTTATCGAAGACAGGGAGCTGTTTTTT. The encoded protein is CASSFIEDRELFF.